The 12 T cell receptor beta chains given below trace back to one sample, sequenced in a study of identical twins. TCRdb re-derived calls from the 5' RACE reads in MiXCR, one entry per CDR3 protein. The sample has about 470,000 distinct CDR3 sequences, approximately 25% seen once. The sample was also reused in another study, on T cells expressing NK-cell markers.

Sequencing used CD4+ T cells sorted from blood. The receptors here all came from a woman aged 18-29 years in good health.

The chain uses TRBV10-3 and TRBJ1-1; 11 positions match TRBD1. J gave up 4 bases and V 5 bases, and 12 bases lay outside the gene matches. This CDR3 contains 17 residues. The germline CDR1 and CDR2 sequences are ENHRY and SYGVKD. The chain's CDR3 is CAISSSVPGQGGTEAFF. CDR3 nucleotides: TGTGCCATCAGTTCTTCCGTACCGGGACAGGGGGGCACTGAAGCTTTCTTT.

The rearrangement joins TRBV6-1 to TRBJ2-7; possibly TRBD1 for D (5 bases). CDR3 length equals 14 residues. The V end was cut by 6 bases, the J end by 2 bases, with 14 bases between. The V gene's germline CDR1 is MNHNS and CDR2 SASEGT. The CDR3 nucleotides read TGTGCCAGCAGAGACAGAGGTATCACCTACGAGCAGTACTTC. Its protein is CASRDRGITYEQYF.

This clonotype has more than one count but fewer than ten. The CDR3 reads CASSPRGQGTRDIQYF. The CDR3 DNA reads as TGTGCCAGCAGCCCAAGGGGCCAGGGGACGAGAGACATTCAGTACTTC. The V call is TRBV7-2, the J call TRBJ2-4; D might be TRBD1 (6 bases). With 5 bases removed from V and 8 bases from J, the gap between germline ends came to 22 bases. The length of the CDR3 is 16 residues. Germline CDR1 is SGHTA and CDR2 is FQGNSA.

This clonotype was counted between two and nine times. This chain connects TRBV18 to TRBJ2-2; D tentatively fits TRBD1 or TRBD2 (6 bases each). This CDR3 has 15 residues. Looked up from germline, CDR1 is KGHSH and CDR2 is LQKENI. Trimming stripped 3 bases from V and 3 bases from J, with 11 bases between. CDR3 protein: CASSPPGAYTGELFF. The CDR3 DNA sequence: TGTGCCAGCTCACCGCCGGGGGCCTACACCGGGGAGCTGTTTTTT.

There are a few counts of this clonotype. The chain has TRBV4-1 and TRBJ2-3, with TRBD2 identical over 13 bases. J lost 5 bases, V lost 3 bases, and 5 bases had no gene match. The CDR3 is made up of 16 amino acids. Germline V CDR1 and CDR2: MGHRA, YSYEKL. This chain's CDR3 is CASSQVGLAGEDTQYF. The DNA for the CDR3 is TGCGCCAGCAGCCAGGTCGGACTAGCGGGGGAAGATACGCAGTATTTT.

The chain couples TRBV20-1 to TRBJ2-3, with D unresolved. V was pared by 6 bases and J by 2 bases, with 6 bases between. This CDR3 comprises 11 residues. Per germline, CDR1 DFQATT and CDR2 SNEGSKA (reference sequence). The CDR3 coding sequence is TGCAGTGCCCCCTCCACAGATACGCAGTATTTT. Encoded protein: CSAPSTDTQYF.

The genes are TRBV5-1 and TRBJ2-2; TRBD2 aligns across 10 bases. The CDR3 contains 14 residues. Germline-derived CDR1 and CDR2 are SGHRS and YFSETQ. Trimming at V came to 4 bases and at J to 9 bases, leaving 6 bases not matched to a gene. This chain's CDR3 is CASSAGTSERELFF. In DNA, the CDR3 is TGCGCCAGCAGCGCCGGGACTAGCGAGCGGGAGCTGTTTTTT.

The gene calls are TRBV7-2 and TRBJ2-1; no definite D call. Germline CDR1 is SGHTA and CDR2 is FQGNSA. V was trimmed by 5 bases and J by 4 bases, leaving 12 bases between them. This CDR3 has 14 residues. The CDR3, as DNA: TGTGCCAGCAGCCCCGAAGACGGATACAATGAGCAGTTCTTC. This translates into CASSPEDGYNEQFF.

A few counts support this clonotype. The CDR3 reads CSARARTAQETQYF. CDR3 sequence (DNA): TGCAGTGCTAGAGCCCGGACGGCCCAAGAGACCCAGTACTTC. The rearrangement uses TRBV20-1 and TRBJ2-5, with D unclear. V lost 1 base to trimming and J lost 1 base, with 10 bases between them. CDR3 length: 14 amino acids. Germline-derived CDR1 and CDR2 are DFQATT and SNEGSKA (reference sequence).

Concerning this clonotype itself: A far larger clone is off by one base, so a read error is likely. The chain recombines TRBV5-1 with TRBJ2-3; 7 bases fit TRBD2. CDR3 size: 16 residues. The V and J ends lost 0 bases and 0 bases, in that order; junction bases with no gene match: 4. Germline V gives CDR1 SGHRS, CDR2 YFSETQ. CDR3 in amino acids: CASSLGQAGSTDTQYF. DNA for the CDR3: TGCGCCAGCAGCTTGGGACAAGCGGGAAGCACAGATACGCAGTATTTT.

The chain recombines TRBV7-9 with TRBJ1-2; D is unclear. The germline V gene has CDR1 SEHNR and CDR2 FQNEAQ (reference sequence). The CDR3 is made up of 13 amino acids. The ends were cut back, 5 bases at V and 3 bases at J, with 10 bases in the middle. CDR3 nucleotide sequence: TGTGCCAGCAGCACCCAAGCGGACTATGGCTACACCTTC. Its translation is CASSTQADYGYTF.

This chain joins TRBV5-1 and TRBJ2-1, with 15 bases matching TRBD2. The V segment lost 5 bases and the J segment 4 bases; nucleotides outside the gene matches: 4. From germline, CDR1 is SGHRS and CDR2 YFSETQ. The CDR3 length is 16 residues. The CDR3 spells CASSFGLAGGYNEQFF. In nucleotides, the CDR3 is TGCGCCAGCAGTTTTGGACTAGCGGGAGGGTACAATGAGCAGTTCTTC. Together with reference TRBV5-1 and TRBJ2-1, the CDR3 gives the full variable domain: KAGVTQTPRYLIKTRGQQVTLSCSPISGHRSVSWYQQTPGQGLQFLFEYFSETQRNKGNFPGRFSGRQFSNSRSEMNVSTLELGDSALYLCASSFGLAGGYNEQFFGPGTRLTVL.